This is a list of T cell receptor beta chains from one sample in a study of shared clonotypes between healthy human individuals. The repertoire was sequenced with immunoSEQ multiplex PCR; TCRdb's copy has only in-frame clones and lacks some. Among under 550,000 clones listed, 90% to 97% were seen once. The sequenced material came from naive CD4+ T cells sorted from blood. The receptors come from a woman aged 25 to 45 in good health. The CDR3 runs from the conserved cysteine through the conserved F or W. The D gene is left open where the match is weak. For some rows the clone size is stated as once, few or many, or as a class when expanded; others skip it.

abundance: NA
d_gene: NA
v_gene: TRBV6-5
j_gene: TRBJ1-3
CDR3nt: TGTGCCAGCGCGCGGGTCAACTCTGGAAACACCATATATTTT
CDR3aa: CASARVNSGNTIYF

abundance: once
d_gene: TRBD1
v_gene: TRBV27
j_gene: TRBJ1-5
CDR3nt: TGTGCCAGCAGTTTATCTTGGCAGGGGGCCGATAGCAATCAGCCCCAGCATTTT
CDR3aa: CASSLSWQGADSNQPQHF

abundance: once
d_gene: NA
v_gene: TRBV5-1
j_gene: TRBJ1-2
CDR3nt: TGCGCCAGCAGCTTGGGGGGCGGCTTGGTTGGCTACACCTTC
CDR3aa: CASSLGGGLVGYTF

abundance: NA
d_gene: NA
v_gene: TRBV7-2
j_gene: TRBJ2-7
CDR3nt: TGTGCCAGTCCCCTACGCCGTCAGCAGTACTTC
CDR3aa: CASPLRRQQYF

abundance: NA
d_gene: NA
v_gene: TRBV7-3
j_gene: TRBJ1-1
CDR3nt: TGTGCCAGCAGCTTCACGGTGAACACTGAAGCTTTCTTT
CDR3aa: CASSFTVNTEAFF

abundance: NA
d_gene: NA
v_gene: TRBV29-1
j_gene: TRBJ1-2
CDR3nt: TGCAGCGTTGGCGGGAAAGGGGGTCTCTATGGCTACACCTTC
CDR3aa: CSVGGKGGLYGYTF

abundance: NA
d_gene: TRBD1
v_gene: TRBV15
j_gene: TRBJ2-7
CDR3nt: TGTGCCACCAGCAGACATTGGGACAGAGACTACGAGCAGTACTTC
CDR3aa: CATSRHWDRDYEQYF

abundance: NA
d_gene: NA
v_gene: TRBV2
j_gene: TRBJ1-2
CDR3nt: TGTGCCAGCAGTGCTTCCCAGATCAACTATGGCTACACCTTC
CDR3aa: CASSASQINYGYTF

abundance: NA
d_gene: TRBD1
v_gene: TRBV28
j_gene: TRBJ1-3
CDR3nt: TGTGCCAGCAGTCCCTTGACAGGGCACTCTGGAAACACCATATATTTT
CDR3aa: CASSPLTGHSGNTIYF

abundance: NA
d_gene: TRBD1
v_gene: TRBV27
j_gene: TRBJ2-7
CDR3nt: TGTGCCAGCAGACCCGGGACAGGGTCCCGGGACGAGCAGTACTTC
CDR3aa: CASRPGTGSRDEQYF

abundance: NA
d_gene: NA
v_gene: TRBV4-1
j_gene: TRBJ2-5
CDR3nt: TGCGCCAGCAGCTCTCGGACAGTACAAGAGACCCAGTACTTC
CDR3aa: CASSSRTVQETQYF

abundance: NA
d_gene: TRBD1
v_gene: TRBV15
j_gene: TRBJ2-7
CDR3nt: TGTGCCACCAGCAGAGGGCAGGGGGCTTCCTACGAGCAGTACTTC
CDR3aa: CATSRGQGASYEQYF

abundance: NA
d_gene: NA
v_gene: TRBV7-2
j_gene: TRBJ2-7
CDR3nt: TGTGCCAGCAGCTTAGCGAGTTTAGGAACGGGCGAGCAGTACTTC
CDR3aa: CASSLASLGTGEQYF

abundance: NA
d_gene: TRBD2
v_gene: TRBV5-4
j_gene: TRBJ2-1
CDR3nt: TGTGCCAGCAGCTTGTTCGGCGGGAGTGGCCATGAGCAGTTCTTC
CDR3aa: CASSLFGGSGHEQFF

abundance: NA
d_gene: TRBD1
v_gene: TRBV6-5
j_gene: TRBJ2-7
CDR3nt: TGTGCCAGCAGCCCTGGGACAGGGGGCGCGTACGAGCAGTACTTC
CDR3aa: CASSPGTGGAYEQYF

abundance: NA
d_gene: NA
v_gene: TRBV30
j_gene: TRBJ1-4
CDR3nt: TGTGCCTGGAGTACCGGCGAGCCGCATGAAAAACTGTTTTTT
CDR3aa: CAWSTGEPHEKLFF

abundance: NA
d_gene: NA
v_gene: TRBV28
j_gene: TRBJ1-2
CDR3nt: TGTGCCAGCATCGGTGTGGAGGGGTCGGGCTACACCTTC
CDR3aa: CASIGVEGSGYTF

abundance: NA
d_gene: NA
v_gene: TRBV4-2
j_gene: TRBJ1-1
CDR3nt: TGTGCCAGCAGCCAAGGTCAGGGCTCGGGCACTGAAGCTTTCTTT
CDR3aa: CASSQGQGSGTEAFF

abundance: NA
d_gene: NA
v_gene: TRBV19
j_gene: TRBJ1-3
CDR3nt: TGTGCCAGTAGTATACCTTCTGGAAACACCATATATTTT
CDR3aa: CASSIPSGNTIYF

abundance: NA
d_gene: NA
v_gene: TRBV6-5
j_gene: TRBJ2-2
CDR3nt: TGTGCCAGCAGTCCCGCCCGGGGGGAGCTGTTTTTT
CDR3aa: CASSPARGELFF

abundance: NA
d_gene: TRBD2
v_gene: TRBV10-1
j_gene: TRBJ2-3
CDR3nt: TGCGCCAGCAGTGACTCTAGCGGGAGTGCAGATACGCAGTATTTT
CDR3aa: CASSDSSGSADTQYF

abundance: NA
d_gene: NA
v_gene: TRBV6-5
j_gene: TRBJ2-7
CDR3nt: TGTGCCAGCAGCCGGACTTGGGGCGAGCAGTACTTC
CDR3aa: CASSRTWGEQYF

abundance: NA
d_gene: TRBD1
v_gene: TRBV28
j_gene: TRBJ1-4
CDR3nt: TGTGCCAGCAGTCGCGCTCCGGGACAGGGGCCTGAAAAACTGTTTTTT
CDR3aa: CASSRAPGQGPEKLFF

abundance: NA
d_gene: NA
v_gene: TRBV11-3
j_gene: TRBJ2-1
CDR3nt: TGTGCCAGCAGCGCGACGACTAGGGCCGGCTACAATGAGCAGTTCTTC
CDR3aa: CASSATTRAGYNEQFF

abundance: NA
d_gene: TRBD1
v_gene: TRBV6-5
j_gene: TRBJ2-7
CDR3nt: TGTGCCAGCAGACCCGACAGGGGTGGCTCCTACGAGCAGTACTTC
CDR3aa: CASRPDRGGSYEQYF

abundance: NA
d_gene: TRBD1
v_gene: TRBV19
j_gene: TRBJ2-1
CDR3nt: TGTGCCAGTAGTACACGACAGGGGGGAGTTTACAATGAGCAGTTCTTC
CDR3aa: CASSTRQGGVYNEQFF

abundance: NA
d_gene: NA
v_gene: TRBV7-9
j_gene: TRBJ2-7
CDR3nt: TGTGCCAGCAGCTTAAAACAGACTAGCTCCTACGAGCAGTACTTC
CDR3aa: CASSLKQTSSYEQYF

abundance: NA
d_gene: TRBD1
v_gene: TRBV5-1
j_gene: TRBJ2-7
CDR3nt: TGCGCCAGCAGCTTGTCCGGACAGGACTACGAGCAGTACTTC
CDR3aa: CASSLSGQDYEQYF

abundance: NA
d_gene: TRBD2
v_gene: TRBV4-1
j_gene: TRBJ2-1
CDR3nt: TGCGCCAGCAGACTGGTGGGACTAGCGGGAAATCCCTACTCATACAATGAGCAGTTCTTC
CDR3aa: CASRLVGLAGNPYSYNEQFF

abundance: NA
d_gene: TRBD2
v_gene: TRBV2
j_gene: TRBJ2-7
CDR3nt: TGTGCCAGCAGTGAGGGACTAGCGGATTCTTACGAGCAGTACTTC
CDR3aa: CASSEGLADSYEQYF

abundance: NA
d_gene: NA
v_gene: TRBV28
j_gene: TRBJ1-5
CDR3nt: TGTGCCAGCGGACCTAAGGTCGGACGGCCCCAGCATTTT
CDR3aa: CASGPKVGRPQHF

abundance: NA
d_gene: NA
v_gene: TRBV7-9
j_gene: TRBJ1-5
CDR3nt: TGTGCCAGCAGCTTCACCGGGACGCGATCGCCCCAGCATTTT
CDR3aa: CASSFTGTRSPQHF

abundance: NA
d_gene: NA
v_gene: TRBV7-9
j_gene: TRBJ2-1
CDR3nt: TGTGCCAGCAGCTTAAGGTTGGGAGGCTACAATGAGCAGTTCTTC
CDR3aa: CASSLRLGGYNEQFF

abundance: NA
d_gene: NA
v_gene: TRBV28
j_gene: TRBJ1-3
CDR3nt: TGTGCCAGCAGTTTCTTAGACAAGGGGTTGGGGAACACCATATATTTT
CDR3aa: CASSFLDKGLGNTIYF

abundance: NA
d_gene: NA
v_gene: TRBV18
j_gene: TRBJ2-7
CDR3nt: TGTGCCAGCTCACAAGGTCCTCCCAGTCCCCTCAACTACGAGCAGTACTTC
CDR3aa: CASSQGPPSPLNYEQYF

abundance: NA
d_gene: TRBD2
v_gene: TRBV19
j_gene: TRBJ2-7
CDR3nt: TGTGCCAGTAGTAAGGTACTAGCGGGGTCCTCCTACGAGCAGTACTTC
CDR3aa: CASSKVLAGSSYEQYF

abundance: NA
d_gene: NA
v_gene: TRBV18
j_gene: TRBJ1-1
CDR3nt: TGTGCCAGCTCACCACGGGACACTATAACTGAAGCTTTCTTT
CDR3aa: CASSPRDTITEAFF

abundance: NA
d_gene: NA
v_gene: TRBV23-1
j_gene: TRBJ1-1
CDR3nt: TGCGCCAGCAGTCAAGGGAAGGGAAGGTCCACTGAAGCTTTCTTT
CDR3aa: CASSQGKGRSTEAFF

abundance: NA
d_gene: NA
v_gene: TRBV2
j_gene: TRBJ2-7
CDR3nt: TGTGCCAGCAGTGAAGAGCGCCCCCACAGTTTCACCTACGAGCAGTACTTC
CDR3aa: CASSEERPHSFTYEQYF

abundance: NA
d_gene: NA
v_gene: TRBV19
j_gene: TRBJ2-7
CDR3nt: TGTGCCAGTAGTAAATCCGAAGGGCCCTACGAGCAGTACTTC
CDR3aa: CASSKSEGPYEQYF

abundance: once
d_gene: TRBD2
v_gene: TRBV10-3
j_gene: TRBJ2-7
CDR3nt: TGTGCCATCAGTGAGAGGACTAGCGGGAGTAGGTTGCGGCAGTACTTC
CDR3aa: CAISERTSGSRLRQYF

abundance: NA
d_gene: NA
v_gene: TRBV28
j_gene: TRBJ1-2
CDR3nt: TGTGCCAGCAGTCCCTCGGCAAACTATGGCTACACCTTC
CDR3aa: CASSPSANYGYTF

abundance: NA
d_gene: NA
v_gene: TRBV28
j_gene: TRBJ2-1
CDR3nt: TGTGCCAGCAGTCTATCGCGTTGGGGATCCAATGACAATGAGCAGTTCTTC
CDR3aa: CASSLSRWGSNDNEQFF

abundance: once
d_gene: TRBD1
v_gene: TRBV28
j_gene: TRBJ2-7
CDR3nt: TGTGCCAGCAGTTTACCCCAGGGACAGAACGACGAGCAGTACTTC
CDR3aa: CASSLPQGQNDEQYF

abundance: once
d_gene: TRBD1
v_gene: TRBV28
j_gene: TRBJ1-2
CDR3nt: TGTGCCAGCAGTTCCCACAGGGGCCACACCTTC
CDR3aa: CASSSHRGHTF

abundance: NA
d_gene: NA
v_gene: TRBV4-1
j_gene: TRBJ1-1
CDR3nt: TGCGCCAGCAGCCAACCCGCCGGCACGGTGAACACTGAAGCTTTCTTT
CDR3aa: CASSQPAGTVNTEAFF

abundance: NA
d_gene: NA
v_gene: TRBV6-1
j_gene: TRBJ1-4
CDR3nt: TGTGCCAGCAGTGAAGGACAGGTCCCCTGGGACGAAAAACTGTTTTTT
CDR3aa: CASSEGQVPWDEKLFF

abundance: NA
d_gene: TRBD1
v_gene: TRBV27
j_gene: TRBJ1-2
CDR3nt: TGTGCCAGCAGTTTTGACGCGGCAGGGGGCAGGAATGGCTACACCTTC
CDR3aa: CASSFDAAGGRNGYTF

abundance: NA
d_gene: TRBD1
v_gene: TRBV28
j_gene: TRBJ1-1
CDR3nt: TGTGCCAGCAGTCCGAGGACAGGGAGGGACACTGAAGCTTTCTTT
CDR3aa: CASSPRTGRDTEAFF

abundance: NA
d_gene: NA
v_gene: TRBV11-2
j_gene: TRBJ1-5
CDR3nt: TGTGCCAGCAGCTTAGCGCAAGTAGGTAGCAATCAGCCCCAGCATTTT
CDR3aa: CASSLAQVGSNQPQHF

abundance: NA
d_gene: NA
v_gene: TRBV4-1
j_gene: TRBJ2-4
CDR3nt: TGCGCCAGCAGCCACCCAACTCGGGGAAAGGGCATTCAGTACTTC
CDR3aa: CASSHPTRGKGIQYF

abundance: NA
d_gene: NA
v_gene: TRBV9
j_gene: TRBJ2-5
CDR3nt: TGTGCCAGCAGCGTAGGACAGAAAGAGACCCAGTACTTC
CDR3aa: CASSVGQKETQYF

abundance: NA
d_gene: NA
v_gene: TRBV5-1
j_gene: TRBJ1-1
CDR3nt: TGCGCCAGCAGCTTGGTTGTCGGGGGGAACACTGAAGCTTTCTTT
CDR3aa: CASSLVVGGNTEAFF

abundance: NA
d_gene: NA
v_gene: TRBV10-3
j_gene: TRBJ1-1
CDR3nt: TGTGCCACAACGACAGTAGAGAACACTGAAGCTTTCTTT
CDR3aa: CATTTVENTEAFF